This entry describes one T cell receptor beta chain. The data were taken from a study of blood T cell repertoires in COVID-19. The CDR3 is 16 amino acids. V lost 0 bases to trimming and J lost 2 bases; unmatched junction nucleotides: 3. CDR1 SGDLS and CDR2 YYNGEE come from the germline V gene. The method was immunoSEQ multiplex PCR; TCRdb's version includes in-frame clones alone and lacks a portion of them. In the table there are approximately 250,000 clones, approximately 90% of which are singletons. The V gene is TRBV9, the J gene TRBJ1-3, with 9 bases identical to TRBD1. The source of this sequence is a man between 25 and 39 years old who had recovered from COVID-19. The sequencing input was peripheral blood. CDR3 protein: CASSVGDRATGNTIYF. The CDR3 nucleotides read TGTGCCAGCAGCGTAGGGGACAGGGCAACTGGAAACACCATATATTTT.